The 22 T cell receptor beta chains below were found in one sample sequenced in a study of T cell changes during pregnancy in multiple sclerosis (dated by TCRdb to between 2017 and 2020). The library was obtained by the immunoSEQ multiplex PCR assay. TCRdb limited this immuneACCESS table to in-frame rearrangements with V and J called. A share of clones is missing; checked studies link under half to unresolved V genes, and the rest is unexplained. This sample has approximately 83,000 clones in its table, and over 80% of those were observed once. Clones ranked in the top ten supply over 3.5% of the sample. Material: peripheral blood, obtained in the first trimester of pregnancy. The receptors were gathered from a female donor with multiple sclerosis, enrolled in a pregnancy study.

This chain uses TRBV10-3 with TRBJ2-7, with a weak D call TRBD1 (6 bases). The ends were cut back, 0 bases at V and 7 bases at J, with 16 bases in the middle. This CDR3 spans 15 amino acids. The germline V gene encodes CDR1 ENHRY and CDR2 SYGVKD. The CDR3 loop is CAISESQQGPGEQYF. The CDR3 DNA is TGTGCCATCAGTGAGTCACAACAGGGCCCGGGGGAGCAGTACTTC.

This chain links TRBV5-6 with TRBJ1-6; no clear D gene. Germline loops: CDR1 SGHDT, CDR2 YYEEEE. The ends were cut back, 2 bases at V and 6 bases at J, with 3 bases in the middle. The CDR3 consists of 12 residues. Here the CDR3 reads CASSFSNSPLHF. The CDR3 DNA reads TGTGCCAGCAGCTTTAGTAATTCACCCCTCCACTTT.

This clone showed up just once. The gene calls are TRBV7-3 and TRBJ2-1; 8 positions agree with TRBD2. V was pared by 3 bases and J by 8 bases, with 3 bases of the junction left unmatched. The CDR3 has 13 amino acids. In germline, CDR1 is SGHTA, CDR2 FQGTGA. CDR3 protein: CASSFLAGDEQFF. The CDR3 nucleotides read TGTGCCAGCAGCTTCCTAGCGGGCGATGAGCAGTTCTTC.

The count of this clone is one. The V call is TRBV7-8, the J call TRBJ2-5; a weak D match, TRBD2 (5 bases). Germline CDR1 and CDR2: SGHVS and FQNEAQ. The CDR3 sequence is 15 residues long. The V gene lost 1 base and the J gene lost 5 bases, with 14 bases spanning the gap. CDR3 region: CASSLGAGLKETQYF. CDR3 in DNA: TGTGCCAGCAGCTTAGGGGCGGGTCTCAAGGAGACCCAGTACTTC.

The rearrangement links TRBV21-1 to TRBJ2-7; the D call TRBD2 from the table was never checked on the DNA. TRBV21-1 is a pseudogene segment. The CDR3 is 15 amino acids. The CDR3 nucleotides are TGTGCCAGCAGCGCCTGGGGGGGGACCCTCTACGAGCAGTACTTC. Translation gives CASSAWGGTLYEQYF.

This chain joins TRBV15 and TRBJ1-5, with a tentative D call TRBD1 (6 bases). The germline V and J ends were trimmed by 3 bases and 5 bases, with 14 bases remaining between them. CDR1 is LNHNV, CDR2 YYDKDF, per germline (reference sequence). This CDR3 is built from 15 residues. CDR3 protein: CATSRSTGPHQPQHF. In nucleotides, the CDR3 is TGTGCCACCAGCAGGTCCACAGGGCCCCATCAGCCCCAGCATTTT. Combining the CDR3 with reference TRBV15 and TRBJ1-5 gives the whole variable domain DAMVIQNPRYQVTQFGKPVTLSCSQTLNHNVMYWYQQKSSQAPKLLFHYYDKDFNNEADTPDNFQSRRPNTSFCFLDIRSPGLGDTAMYLCATSRSTGPHQPQHFGDGTRLSIL.

This rearrangement joins TRBV10-2 to TRBJ1-2, with TRBD1 matching 7 bases. With V trimmed by 5 bases and J by 0 bases, 3 bases remained unmatched. The CDR3 length is 14 residues. Per germline, CDR1 WSHSY and CDR2 SAAADI. The CDR3 bases are TGCGCCAGCAGTACAGGGGAGACTAACTATGGCTACACCTTC. Encoded protein: CASSTGETNYGYTF.

V and J are TRBV5-1 and TRBJ1-2; 8 positions agree with TRBD1. J lost 6 bases, V lost 6 bases, and 10 bases had no gene match. CDR3 length: 14 residues. In germline, CDR1 is SGHRS, CDR2 YFSETQ. The chain's CDR3 is CASTTTGVVDGYTF. In DNA form, the CDR3 reads TGCGCCAGCACCACGACAGGGGTCGTGGATGGCTACACCTTC.

V and J are TRBV27 and TRBJ2-1; the match to TRBD2 covers 11 bases. Germline lookup yields CDR1 MNHEY and CDR2 SMNVEV (reference sequence). This CDR3 contains 15 residues. V dropped 6 bases and J dropped 6; count of bases not matched to a gene: 7. CDR3 sequence reads: CASSPGLADFNEQFF. The CDR3 DNA reads TGTGCCAGCAGCCCGGGACTAGCGGATTTCAATGAGCAGTTCTTC.

The chain links TRBV7-2 to TRBJ2-2; 8 nucleotides line up with TRBD2. The length of the CDR3 is 16 residues. Germline values: CDR1 SGHTA, CDR2 FQGNSA. Trimming at V came to 5 bases and at J to 1 base, leaving 6 bases not matched to a gene. The CDR3 DNA is TGTGCCAGCAGCCGGGGGGGGCGGGGGAACACCGGGGAGCTGTTTTTT. It yields the protein CASSRGGRGNTGELFF. Filled out from reference TRBV7-2 and TRBJ2-2, the complete variable domain reads GAGVSQSPSNKVTEKGKDVELRCDPISGHTALYWYRQSLGQGLEFLIYFQGNSAPDKSGLPSDRFSAERTGGSVSTLTIQRTQQEDSAVYLCASSRGGRGNTGELFFGEGSRLTVL.

The rearrangement links TRBV11-3 to TRBJ2-7, with TRBD2 matching over 7 bases. Trimming at V came to 3 bases and at J to 2 bases, leaving 10 bases not matched to a gene. The germline gives CDR1 SGHNT, CDR2 YENEEA. The CDR3 totals 16 residues. The CDR3: CASSFLRDYLPYEQYF. CDR3 sequence (DNA): TGTGCCAGCAGCTTCCTCCGGGACTACCTTCCCTACGAGCAGTACTTC.

The rearrangement uses TRBV6-1 and TRBJ1-6; D perhaps matches TRBD1 (5 bases). V was trimmed by 4 bases and J by 7 bases, leaving 11 bases between them. The CDR3 extends over 14 amino acids. Germline V CDR1 and CDR2: MNHNS, SASEGT. CDR3 sequence: CASSAGQENSPLHF. The CDR3 DNA is TGTGCCAGCAGTGCAGGGCAGGAGAATTCACCCCTCCACTTT.

V is TRBV11-2 and J is TRBJ1-3; maybe TRBD1 (5 bases). The germline CDR1 and CDR2 sequences are SGHAT and FQNNGV. V dropped 7 bases and J dropped 2 bases, with 12 bases sitting between them. The CDR3 length is 14 residues. The CDR3 loop is CASIGHLPGNTIYF. Here the CDR3 DNA reads TGTGCCAGCATCGGACATCTCCCTGGAAACACCATATATTTT.

Only one count was recorded for this clone. The V and J genes are TRBV9 and TRBJ2-5, with D perhaps TRBD1 (5 bases). The CDR3 has 16 residues. V lost 3 bases to trimming and J lost 5 bases, with 20 bases between them. Germline assignment: CDR1 SGDLS and CDR2 YYNGEE. The CDR3 sequence: CASSAPGLGQGETQYF. CDR3 DNA sequence: TGTGCCAGCAGCGCCCCGGGTCTGGGGCAAGGGGAGACCCAGTACTTC.

The J gene is TRBJ1-4, the V gene TRBV28; no firm D call. The germline CDR1 and CDR2 sequences are MDHEN and SYDVKM. With 4 bases removed from V and 5 bases from J, the gap between germline ends came to 20 bases. The length of the CDR3 is 17 residues. CDR3 sequence: CASSSPTQTLHNEKLFF. CDR3 in DNA: TGTGCCAGCAGTTCCCCGACACAGACACTCCACAATGAAAAACTGTTTTTT.

The rearrangement joins TRBV2 to TRBJ2-5; tentative D call: TRBD2 (6 bases). CDR1 SNHLY and CDR2 FYNNEI come from the germline V gene. V was pared by 4 bases and J by 5 bases, with 23 bases between. The CDR3 runs 17 residues. This CDR3 reads CASSVSEAAGSLETQYF. As DNA, the CDR3 is TGTGCCAGCAGTGTCTCAGAGGCGGCGGGGTCGTTGGAGACCCAGTACTTC. The full variable domain, completed using reference TRBV2 and TRBJ2-5, is EPEVTQTPSHQVTQMGQEVILRCVPISNHLYFYWYRQILGQKVEFLVSFYNNEISEKSEIFDDQFSVERPDGSNFTLKIRSTKLEDSAMYFCASSVSEAAGSLETQYFGPGTRLLVL.

This sequence joins TRBV4-2 and TRBJ2-1, with 12 positions matching TRBD2. Germline CDR1 LGHNA, CDR2 YNFKEQ. This CDR3 has 16 amino acids. Germline trimming cut 2 bases from V and 7 bases from J; bases unmatched to any gene: 6. The CDR3, as DNA: TGTGCCAGCAGCCAACGTCGGACTAGCGGGGAAAATGAGCAGTTCTTC. Translated: CASSQRRTSGENEQFF.

The chain employs TRBV4-1 and TRBJ1-5, with a tentative D call TRBD1 (5 bases). CDR3 length equals 14 residues. In germline, CDR1 is MGHRA, CDR2 YSYEKL. Trimming took 4 bases from V and 6 from J, leaving 13 bases between them. CDR3: CASSPIQGSQPQHF. The CDR3 nucleotides are TGCGCCAGCAGCCCTATCCAGGGTAGTCAGCCCCAGCATTTT.

The genes are TRBV19 and TRBJ1-5; a possible D gene is TRBD1 (6 bases). The CDR3 has 15 residues. V shed 6 bases and J shed 2 bases, with 14 bases lying between them. The germline V gene has CDR1 LNHDA and CDR2 SQIVND (reference sequence). CDR3 sequence (DNA): TGTGCCAGTAGCCGGACAGCCACGGGCAATCAGCCCCAGCATTTT. Translation gives CASSRTATGNQPQHF. The whole variable domain, filled in from reference TRBV19 and TRBJ1-5, reads DGGITQSPKYLFRKEGQNVTLSCEQNLNHDAMYWYRQDPGQGLRLIYYSQIVNDFQKGDIAEGYSVSREKKESFPLTVTSAQKNPTAFYLCASSRTATGNQPQHFGDGTRLSIL.

This chain uses TRBV7-9 with TRBJ1-6; TRBD1 aligns across 7 bases. Germline V gives CDR1 SEHNR, CDR2 FQNEAQ (reference sequence). Losses at the gene ends were 2 bases for V and 7 bases for J; bases not matched to a gene: 2. There are 14 residues in the CDR3. The CDR3 spells CASSLRGQNSPLHF. The CDR3 coding sequence is TGTGCCAGCAGCTTAAGGGGGCAAAATTCACCCCTCCACTTT.

The J gene is TRBJ2-5, the V gene TRBV5-1, with D perhaps TRBD2 (5 bases). Germline values: CDR1 SGHRS, CDR2 YFSETQ. V lost 0 bases and J 2 bases, leaving 14 bases between the germline ends. This CDR3 region has 16 residues. As DNA, the CDR3 is TGCGCCAGCAGCTTGGTTTCCAGGCGGGCTCAAGAGACCCAGTACTTC. This sequence encodes CASSLVSRRAQETQYF.

This rearrangement joins TRBV7-2 to TRBJ1-5, with TRBD1 identical over 8 bases. Looked up from germline, CDR1 is SGHTA and CDR2 is FQGNSA. Trimming removed 5 bases from V and 3 bases from J; junction bases left unmatched: 12. This CDR3 has 17 amino acids. CDR3 protein: CASSLSQGTGHNQPQHF. The CDR3 DNA sequence: TGTGCCAGCAGCCTGAGTCAAGGGACAGGCCACAATCAGCCCCAGCATTTT.